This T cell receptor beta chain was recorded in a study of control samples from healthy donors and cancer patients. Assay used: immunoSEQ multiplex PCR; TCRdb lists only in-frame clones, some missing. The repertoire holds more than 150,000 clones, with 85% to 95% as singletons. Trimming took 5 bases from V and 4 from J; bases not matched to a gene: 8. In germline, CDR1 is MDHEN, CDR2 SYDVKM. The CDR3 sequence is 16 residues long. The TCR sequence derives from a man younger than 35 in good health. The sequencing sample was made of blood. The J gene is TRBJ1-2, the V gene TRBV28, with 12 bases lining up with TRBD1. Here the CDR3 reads CASSNVGGQGAYGYTF. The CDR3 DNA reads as TGTGCCAGCAGTAATGTCGGGGGACAGGGGGCCTATGGCTACACCTTC.